This T cell receptor (beta chain) was observed in a study of T cell repertoires in aging, cancer and after chemotherapy. Whole-study context: Six age groups, ranging from 30 or younger to 70 or older, included the donors. About 9 million TCR reads made up the full dataset.

TCR beta rearrangements were amplified from peripheral blood genomic DNA. Multiplex touch-down PCR with TRB-A/B primers amplified rearranged V-D-J TRB sequences. Via MiXCR, TCRdb re-called the multiplex PCR reads, giving one row per CDR3 protein. The sample carries a few thousand distinct CDR3 sequences, about 45% recorded once. This clonotype was picked up a small number of times. The V gene lost 0 bases and the J gene lost 4 bases, with 16 bases spanning the gap. The germline gives CDR1 LNHNV, CDR2 YYDKDF (reference sequence). The CDR3 length is 17 residues. The chain is built from TRBV15 and TRBJ1-5, with a weak D call TRBD1 (5 bases). The TCR was taken from a human donor with a solid tumor. Sequencing was carried out using blood. This CDR3 reads CATSRDLSGAPNQPQHF. The CDR3 bases are TGTGCCACCAGCAGAGATCTGTCCGGGGCCCCAAATCAGCCCCAGCATTTT.